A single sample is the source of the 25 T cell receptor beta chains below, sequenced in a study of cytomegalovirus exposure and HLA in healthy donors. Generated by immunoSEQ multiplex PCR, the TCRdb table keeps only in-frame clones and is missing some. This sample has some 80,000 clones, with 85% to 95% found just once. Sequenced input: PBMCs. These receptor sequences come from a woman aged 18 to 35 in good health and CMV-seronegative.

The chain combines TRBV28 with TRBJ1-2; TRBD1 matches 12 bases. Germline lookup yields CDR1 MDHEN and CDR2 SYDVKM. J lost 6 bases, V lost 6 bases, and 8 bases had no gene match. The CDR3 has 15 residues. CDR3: CASSPRDRGRHGYTF. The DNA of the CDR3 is TGTGCCAGCAGCCCCCGGGACAGGGGGCGTCATGGCTACACCTTC.

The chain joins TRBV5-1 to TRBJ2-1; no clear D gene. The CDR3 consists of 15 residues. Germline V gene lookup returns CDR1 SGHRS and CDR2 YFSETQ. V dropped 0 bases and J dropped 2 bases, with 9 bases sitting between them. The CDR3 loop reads CASSLVTITYNEQFF. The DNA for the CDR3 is TGCGCCAGCAGCTTGGTCACTATAACCTACAATGAGCAGTTCTTC.

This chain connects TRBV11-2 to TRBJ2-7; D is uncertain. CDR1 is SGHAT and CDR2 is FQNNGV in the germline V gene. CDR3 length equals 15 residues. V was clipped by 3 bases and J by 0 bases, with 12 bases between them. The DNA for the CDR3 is TGTGCCAGCAGCTTTGGCCCCGACAACTCCTACGAGCAGTACTTC. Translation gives CASSFGPDNSYEQYF. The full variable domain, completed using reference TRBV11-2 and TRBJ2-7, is EAGVAQSPRYKIIEKRQSVAFWCNPISGHATLYWYQQILGQGPKLLIQFQNNGVVDDSQLPKDRFSAERLKGVDSTLKIQPAKLEDSAVYLCASSFGPDNSYEQYFGPGTRLTVT.

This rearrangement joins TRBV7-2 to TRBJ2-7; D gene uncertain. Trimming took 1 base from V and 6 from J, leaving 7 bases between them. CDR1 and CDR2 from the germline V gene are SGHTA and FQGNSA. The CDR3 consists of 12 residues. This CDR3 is CASSLVLGEQYF. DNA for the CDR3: TGTGCCAGCAGCTTAGTGCTAGGCGAGCAGTACTTC.

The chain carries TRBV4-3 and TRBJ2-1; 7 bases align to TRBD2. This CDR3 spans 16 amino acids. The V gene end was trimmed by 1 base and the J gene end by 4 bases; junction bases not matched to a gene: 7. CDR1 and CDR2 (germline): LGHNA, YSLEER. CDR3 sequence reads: CASSQGGLADYNEQFF. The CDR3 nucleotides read TGCGCCAGCAGCCAAGGAGGCCTAGCGGATTACAATGAGCAGTTCTTC.

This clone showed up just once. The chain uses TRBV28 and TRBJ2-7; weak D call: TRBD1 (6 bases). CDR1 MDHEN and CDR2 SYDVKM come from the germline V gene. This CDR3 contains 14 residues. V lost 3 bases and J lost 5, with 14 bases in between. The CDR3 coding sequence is TGTGCCAGCAGTTTGGCAGGGGTGATCCACGAGCAGTACTTC. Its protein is CASSLAGVIHEQYF.

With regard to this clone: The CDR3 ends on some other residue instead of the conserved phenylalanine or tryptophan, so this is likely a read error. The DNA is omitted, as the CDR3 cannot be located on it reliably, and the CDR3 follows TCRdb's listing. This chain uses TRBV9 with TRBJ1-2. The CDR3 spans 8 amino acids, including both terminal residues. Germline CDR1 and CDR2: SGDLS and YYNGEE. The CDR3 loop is CASSVKRN.

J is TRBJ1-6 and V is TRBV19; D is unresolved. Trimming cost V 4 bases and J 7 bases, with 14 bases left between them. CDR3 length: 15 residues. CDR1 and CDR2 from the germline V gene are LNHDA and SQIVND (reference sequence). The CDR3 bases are TGTGCCAGTAGTAGACGAGGGCAGCTCAATTCACCCCTCCACTTT. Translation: CASSRRGQLNSPLHF.

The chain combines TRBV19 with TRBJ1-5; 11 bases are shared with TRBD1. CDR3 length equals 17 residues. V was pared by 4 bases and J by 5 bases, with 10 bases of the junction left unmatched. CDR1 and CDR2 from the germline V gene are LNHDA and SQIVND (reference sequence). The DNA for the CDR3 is TGTGCCAGTAGTACAACCTGGGACAGGGGGGTCGATCAGCCCCAGCATTTT. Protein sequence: CASSTTWDRGVDQPQHF.

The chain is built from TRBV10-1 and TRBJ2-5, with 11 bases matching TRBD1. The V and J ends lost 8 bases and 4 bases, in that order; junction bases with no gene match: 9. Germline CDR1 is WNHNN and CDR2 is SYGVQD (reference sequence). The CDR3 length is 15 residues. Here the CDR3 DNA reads TGCGCCAGCTCCACGGACAGGGGGCTTTCAGAGACCCAGTACTTC. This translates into CASSTDRGLSETQYF.

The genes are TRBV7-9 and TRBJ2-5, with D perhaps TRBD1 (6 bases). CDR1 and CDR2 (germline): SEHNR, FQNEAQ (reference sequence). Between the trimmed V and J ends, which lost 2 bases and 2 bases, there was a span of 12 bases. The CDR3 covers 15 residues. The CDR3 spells CASSLPVGQQETQYF. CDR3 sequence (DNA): TGTGCCAGCAGCTTACCGGTCGGACAGCAAGAGACCCAGTACTTC.

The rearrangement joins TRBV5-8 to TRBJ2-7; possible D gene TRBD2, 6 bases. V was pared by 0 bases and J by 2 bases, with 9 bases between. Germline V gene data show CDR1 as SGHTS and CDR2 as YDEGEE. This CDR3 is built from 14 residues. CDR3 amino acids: CASSLGRETYEQYF. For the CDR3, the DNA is TGTGCCAGCAGCTTGGGGAGGGAAACCTACGAGCAGTACTTC. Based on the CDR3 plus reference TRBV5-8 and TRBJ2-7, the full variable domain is EAGVTQSPTHLIKTRGQQATLRCSPISGHTSVYWYQQALGLGLQFLLWYDEGEERNRGNFPPRFSGRQFPNYSSELNVNALELEDSALYLCASSLGRETYEQYFGPGTRLTVT.

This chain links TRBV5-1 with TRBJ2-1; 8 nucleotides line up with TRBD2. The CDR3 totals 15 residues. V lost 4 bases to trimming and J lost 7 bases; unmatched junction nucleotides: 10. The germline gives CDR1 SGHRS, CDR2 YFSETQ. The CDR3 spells CASSPLGGGRNEQFF. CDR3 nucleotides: TGCGCCAGCAGCCCTCTCGGGGGGGGGCGGAATGAGCAGTTCTTC.

CDR3 loop: CASSGPSTGEMNTEAFF. The CDR3 DNA reads as TGTGCCAGCAGTGGGCCCTCGACAGGGGAAATGAACACTGAAGCTTTCTTT. The chain links TRBV2 to TRBJ1-1; the match to TRBD1 covers 8 bases. The germline V gene has CDR1 SNHLY and CDR2 FYNNEI. This CDR3 spans 17 amino acids. V shed 4 bases, J shed 0 bases, and the junction held 10 bases outside the gene matches.

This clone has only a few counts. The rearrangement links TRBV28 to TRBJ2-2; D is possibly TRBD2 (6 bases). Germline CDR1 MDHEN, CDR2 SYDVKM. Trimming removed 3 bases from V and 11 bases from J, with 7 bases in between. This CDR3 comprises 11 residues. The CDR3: CASSFGGELFF. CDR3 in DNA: TGTGCCAGCAGTTTCGGGGGAGAGCTGTTTTTT. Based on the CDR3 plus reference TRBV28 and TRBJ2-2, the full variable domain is DVKVTQSSRYLVKRTGEKVFLECVQDMDHENMFWYRQDPGLGLRLIYFSYDVKMKEKGDIPEGYSVSREKKERFSLILESASTNQTSMYLCASSFGGELFFGEGSRLTVL.

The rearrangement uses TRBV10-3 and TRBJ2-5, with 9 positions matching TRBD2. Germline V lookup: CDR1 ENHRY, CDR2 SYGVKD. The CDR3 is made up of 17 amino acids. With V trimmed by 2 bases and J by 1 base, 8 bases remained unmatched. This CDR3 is CAISETLFSGSQETQYF. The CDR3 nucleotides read TGTGCCATCAGTGAGACCCTGTTTAGCGGGAGCCAAGAGACCCAGTACTTC.

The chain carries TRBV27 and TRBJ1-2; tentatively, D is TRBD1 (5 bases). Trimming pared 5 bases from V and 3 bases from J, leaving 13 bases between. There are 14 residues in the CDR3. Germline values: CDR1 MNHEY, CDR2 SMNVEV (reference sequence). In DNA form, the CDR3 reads TGTGCCAGCAGTCCCCTCGGGGGAGACTATGGCTACACCTTC. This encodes CASSPLGGDYGYTF.

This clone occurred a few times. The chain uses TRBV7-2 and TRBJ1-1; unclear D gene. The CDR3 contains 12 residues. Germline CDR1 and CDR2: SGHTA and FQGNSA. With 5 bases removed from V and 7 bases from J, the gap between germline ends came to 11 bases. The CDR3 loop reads CASSPYGGEAFF. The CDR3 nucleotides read TGTGCCAGCAGCCCTTATGGAGGTGAAGCTTTCTTT.

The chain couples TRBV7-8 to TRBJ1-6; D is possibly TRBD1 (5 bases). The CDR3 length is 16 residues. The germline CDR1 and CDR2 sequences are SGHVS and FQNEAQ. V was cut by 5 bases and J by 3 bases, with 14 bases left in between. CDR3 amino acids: CASSPRQIIYNSPLHF. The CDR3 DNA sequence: TGTGCCAGCAGCCCCCGACAGATCATCTATAATTCACCCCTCCACTTT. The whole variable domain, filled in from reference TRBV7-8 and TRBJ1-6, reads GAGVSQSPRYKVAKRGQDVALRCDPISGHVSLFWYQQALGQGPEFLTYFQNEAQLDKSGLPSDRFFAERPEGSVSTLKIQRTQQEDSAVYLCASSPRQIIYNSPLHFGNGTRLTVT.

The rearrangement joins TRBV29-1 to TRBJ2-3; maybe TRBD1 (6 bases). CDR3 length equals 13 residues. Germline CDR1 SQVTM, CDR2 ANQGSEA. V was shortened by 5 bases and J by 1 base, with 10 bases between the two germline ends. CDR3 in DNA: TGCAGCGTTCGCAGGGGAGGCACAGATACGCAGTATTTT. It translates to CSVRRGGTDTQYF.

The CDR3 loop reads CASSQVWGGGEQYF. DNA for the CDR3: TGCGCCAGCAGCCAAGTCTGGGGCGGGGGTGAGCAGTACTTC. This chain links TRBV4-3 with TRBJ2-7; TRBD2 matches 7 bases. The CDR3 is 14 residues long. The V and J ends lost 1 base and 7 bases, in that order; junction bases with no gene match: 7. CDR1 is LGHNA and CDR2 is YSLEER in the germline V gene.

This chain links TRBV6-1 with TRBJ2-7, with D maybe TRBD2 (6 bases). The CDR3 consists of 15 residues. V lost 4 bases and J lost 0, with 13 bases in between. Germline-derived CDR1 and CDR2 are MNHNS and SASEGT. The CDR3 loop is CASSVGLGPSYEQYF. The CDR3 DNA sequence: TGTGCCAGCAGTGTGGGACTGGGACCCTCCTACGAGCAGTACTTC.

The CDR3 here is CASSPIAGLTDTQYF. The CDR3 DNA reads TGTGCCAGCAGCCCTATAGCGGGGCTAACAGATACGCAGTATTTT. The chain joins TRBV2 to TRBJ2-3, with 8 positions matching TRBD2. Germline V lookup: CDR1 SNHLY, CDR2 FYNNEI. With 6 bases clipped from V and 3 bases from J, the junction kept 8 bases outside the gene matches. The CDR3 covers 15 residues.

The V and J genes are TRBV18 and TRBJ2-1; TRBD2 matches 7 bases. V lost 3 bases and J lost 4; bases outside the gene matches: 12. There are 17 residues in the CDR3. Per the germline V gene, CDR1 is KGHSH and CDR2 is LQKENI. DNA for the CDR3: TGTGCCAGCTCACCCCAGTTGAGGGACTACCCATACAATGAGCAGTTCTTC. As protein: CASSPQLRDYPYNEQFF.

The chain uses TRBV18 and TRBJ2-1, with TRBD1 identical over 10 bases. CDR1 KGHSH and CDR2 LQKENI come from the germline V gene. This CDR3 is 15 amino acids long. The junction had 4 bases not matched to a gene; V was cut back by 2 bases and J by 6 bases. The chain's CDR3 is CASSPGTGVRNEQFF. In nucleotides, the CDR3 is TGTGCCAGCTCACCAGGGACAGGGGTTCGCAATGAGCAGTTCTTC.